This T cell receptor (beta chain) was identified in a study of regulatory and conventional T cells in RAG deficiency. Per germline, CDR1 PRHDT and CDR2 FYEKMQ (reference sequence). Trimming took 5 bases from V and 4 from J; bases not matched to a gene: 4. The CDR3 contains 15 residues. The sorted regulatory T cells were CD4+, CD25-high and CD127-low, with genomic DNA sequenced. Assay used: immunoSEQ multiplex PCR; TCRdb lists only in-frame clones, some missing. The data hold 15,000 to 20,000 clones, with 87% observed a single time. The data also belong to a second study, concerning regulatory T cells. That source notes: Amplification used 52 TRBV primers and 13 TRBJ primers.

Sequenced sample: Tregs sorted from blood. The rearrangement joins TRBV13 to TRBJ2-1; 11 nucleotides agree with TRBD2. The clonotype comes from a human donor in good health. The CDR3 bases are TGTGCCAGCAGCCTTAGCGGGAGGGGGTACAATGAGCAGTTCTTC. Residues: CASSLSGRGYNEQFF.